The 16 T cell receptor beta chains below were found in one sample sequenced in a study of OX40 agonist ivuxolimab in advanced cancers. The table came from immunoSEQ multiplex PCR; TCRdb's copy has only in-frame clones and leaves some out. The sample contains 55,000 to 70,000 clones, more than 65% of which appear only once. Sequencing used CD4+ or CD8+ T cells sorted from blood, obtained in a trial of the OX40 agonist ivuxolimab. Every receptor here comes from an adult with an advanced solid tumor such as melanoma, head and neck, liver or kidney cancer.

The V call is TRBV11-2, the J call TRBJ1-3; D is unclear. CDR3 length: 15 amino acids. V was cut by 3 bases and J by 8 bases, with 17 bases left in between. Looked up from germline, CDR1 is SGHAT and CDR2 is FQNNGV. CDR3 in DNA: TGTGCCAGCAGCTTGGGTTCCCTCACTAGAGACACCATATATTTT. As protein: CASSLGSLTRDTIYF.

This chain uses TRBV6-5 with TRBJ1-1; a possible D gene is TRBD1 (6 bases). CDR3 length equals 14 residues. V dropped 6 bases and J dropped 6 bases, with 17 bases sitting between them. CDR1 is MNHEY and CDR2 is SVGAGI in the germline V gene. CDR3 sequence: CASRSGTLLSEAFF. The CDR3 DNA reads TGTGCCAGCAGGTCCGGGACACTTCTATCTGAAGCTTTCTTT.

The genes are TRBV2 and TRBJ1-4; D is perhaps TRBD1 (5 bases). Looked up from germline, CDR1 is SNHLY and CDR2 is FYNNEI. The CDR3 is 14 amino acids. The germline V and J ends were trimmed by 5 bases and 5 bases, with 12 bases remaining between them. The CDR3 reads CASSLGGVNEKLFF. CDR3 in DNA: TGTGCCAGCAGTCTGGGGGGGGTAAATGAAAAACTGTTTTTT.

The chain joins TRBV6-6 to TRBJ1-2, with 9 bases identical to TRBD1. CDR1 and CDR2 (germline): MNHNY, SVGAGI (reference sequence). V trimming: 6 bases; J trimming: 6 bases; junction bases outside the gene matches: 11. The length of the CDR3 is 15 residues. CDR3 sequence (DNA): TGTGCCAGCAGCACAATCCCGGGACAGGGCAATGGCTACACCTTC. Protein: CASSTIPGQGNGYTF.

Only one count was recorded for this clone. The chain links TRBV19 to TRBJ1-4; no definite D call. This CDR3 has 12 residues. Germline values: CDR1 LNHDA, CDR2 SQIVND (reference sequence). The ends were cut back, 3 bases at V and 8 bases at J, with 7 bases in the middle. CDR3 in amino acids: CASSIPGEKLFF. The CDR3 region has the DNA TGTGCCAGTAGTATCCCGGGGGAAAAACTGTTTTTT.

The gene calls are TRBV7-9 and TRBJ1-1; D remains unclear. This CDR3 comprises 13 residues. V was clipped by 1 base and J by 0 bases, with 3 bases between them. CDR1 and CDR2 (germline): SEHNR, FQNEAQ (reference sequence). CDR3 DNA: TGTGCCAGCAGCTTAGACGTGAACACTGAAGCTTTCTTT. Its protein is CASSLDVNTEAFF. Complete variable domain (other parts from reference TRBV7-9 and TRBJ1-1): DTGVSQNPRHKITKRGQNVTFRCDPISEHNRLYWYRQTLGQGPEFLTYFQNEAQLEKSRLLSDRFSAERPKGSFSTLEIQRTEQGDSAMYLCASSLDVNTEAFFGQGTRLTVV.

CDR3: CASLGKGPNEQFF. In nucleotides, the CDR3 is TGTGCCAGCCTGGGGAAGGGTCCAAATGAGCAGTTCTTC. V usage is TRBV6-9 and J usage is TRBJ2-1; D gene unclear. Germline-derived CDR1 and CDR2 are MNHGY and SVAAGI. V was shortened by 8 bases and J by 7 bases, with 15 bases between the two germline ends. CDR3 length: 13 residues.

The J gene is TRBJ1-2, the V gene TRBV15; no reliable D call. Between the trimmed V and J ends, which lost 0 bases and 7 bases, there was a span of 18 bases. This CDR3 spans 16 amino acids. In germline, CDR1 is LNHNV, CDR2 YYDKDF (reference sequence). DNA of the CDR3: TGTGCCACCAGCAGAGATTCTACAGACCCAAAGGGTGGCTACACCTTC. Its protein product is CATSRDSTDPKGGYTF.

The rearrangement uses TRBV7-2 and TRBJ1-4; D is perhaps TRBD1 (6 bases). Germline V gene lookup returns CDR1 SGHTA and CDR2 FQGNSA. The V and J ends lost 1 base and 8 bases respectively, with 17 bases between them. The CDR3 runs to 16 residues. The CDR3 DNA is TGTGCCAGCAGCTTAGGCAGGGGCCGCGGGAGGGAAAAACTGTTTTTT. It translates to CASSLGRGRGREKLFF.

The rearrangement uses TRBV5-6 and TRBJ2-7; D call uncertain. Germline V gene lookup returns CDR1 SGHDT and CDR2 YYEEEE. Deletions cut 2 bases from V and 4 bases from J, with 13 bases between. There are 14 residues in the CDR3. The CDR3: CASSFPPVRYEQYF. DNA of the CDR3: TGTGCCAGCAGCTTCCCACCAGTCCGTTACGAGCAGTACTTC.

The chain combines TRBV7-2 with TRBJ2-7, with D possibly TRBD1 on 5 matching bases. V lost 0 bases to trimming and J lost 5 bases, with 11 bases between them. The CDR3 sequence is 14 residues long. The germline V gene has CDR1 SGHTA and CDR2 FQGNSA. Written as DNA, the CDR3 is TGTGCCAGCAGCTTAGCTATCAGGGCCCACGAGCAGTACTTC. Encoded protein: CASSLAIRAHEQYF.

The chain recombines TRBV7-8 with TRBJ2-3; D call uncertain. V was cut by 1 base and J by 1 base, with 9 bases left in between. The CDR3 length is 15 residues. CDR1 and CDR2 (germline): SGHVS, FQNEAQ. The CDR3 DNA is TGTGCCAGCAGCTTAGATTTGCGGCGCACAGATACGCAGTATTTT. As protein: CASSLDLRRTDTQYF.

The rearrangement joins TRBV5-1 to TRBJ2-5, with 13 bases matching TRBD2. Germline V gene lookup returns CDR1 SGHRS and CDR2 YFSETQ. V shed 3 bases, J shed 2 bases, and the junction held 4 bases outside the gene matches. The CDR3 has 16 amino acids. In DNA, the CDR3 is TGCGCCAGCAGCTCTGGACTAGCGGGGGTACAAGAGACCCAGTACTTC. Amino acids: CASSSGLAGVQETQYF.

This chain uses TRBV13 with TRBJ2-7; 9 bases are a match to TRBD1. CDR1 is PRHDT, CDR2 FYEKMQ, per germline (reference sequence). The CDR3 loop spans 13 amino acids. The V segment lost 6 bases and the J segment 5 bases; nucleotides outside the gene matches: 5. The CDR3: CASRPGQGHEQYF. The CDR3 DNA is TGTGCCAGCAGACCGGGACAGGGCCACGAGCAGTACTTC. The whole variable domain, filled in from reference TRBV13 and TRBJ2-7, reads AAGVIQSPRHLIKEKRETATLKCYPIPRHDTVYWYQQGPGQDPQFLISFYEKMQSDKGSIPDRFSAQQFSDYHSELNMSSLELGDSALYFCASRPGQGHEQYFGPGTRLTVT.

The chain joins TRBV4-1 to TRBJ2-5; D ambiguous. The germline CDR1 and CDR2 sequences are MGHRA and YSYEKL. The CDR3 spans 15 residues. The V end was cut by 4 bases, the J end by 0 bases, with 12 bases between. The CDR3 protein is CASSRVPSDQETQYF. The CDR3 DNA reads as TGCGCCAGCAGCCGCGTTCCGAGCGACCAAGAGACCCAGTACTTC.

This chain connects TRBV7-8 to TRBJ2-5, with D maybe TRBD2 (5 bases). This CDR3 contains 14 residues. Germline loops: CDR1 SGHVS, CDR2 FQNEAQ. With 1 base removed from V and 2 bases from J, the gap between germline ends came to 8 bases. CDR3 residues: CASSLVRDQETQYF. The CDR3 DNA reads TGTGCCAGCAGCTTAGTTCGGGATCAAGAGACCCAGTACTTC. Looking up the rest from reference TRBV7-8 and TRBJ2-5 gives the full variable domain: GAGVSQSPRYKVAKRGQDVALRCDPISGHVSLFWYQQALGQGPEFLTYFQNEAQLDKSGLPSDRFFAERPEGSVSTLKIQRTQQEDSAVYLCASSLVRDQETQYFGPGTRLLVL.